Sequencing of this T cell receptor beta chain was carried out in a study of post-analysis software for immune sequencing data. General observations from the study: Comparison of patients with controls showed 4 to 6 TRBV segments more frequent in patients, TRBV5-6, TRBV5-1 and TRBV20-1 among them.

Germline CDR1 and CDR2: MNHEY and SMNVEV (reference sequence). The CDR3 has 12 amino acids. Trimming shortened V by 3 bases and J by 8 bases, and 8 bases separated the two germline ends. This clonotype was observed a handful of times. What it binds is not known. Incorporated into the TCR beta cDNA libraries were unique molecular identifiers, which served to reduce PCR and sequencing biases. From the PCR reads, TCRdb called clonotypes with MiXCR, one entry per CDR3 protein. The sample contains hundreds of thousands of distinct CDR3 sequences, roughly 45% of which appear only once. This sequence joins TRBV27 and TRBJ2-1, with unresolved D. The sequencing sample was made of blood. The sequence was collected from a girl between 10 and 17 years old with multiple sclerosis. CDR3 sequence (DNA): TGTGCCAGCAGTTTGGGTTGGGATGAGCAGTTCTTC. This gives the protein CASSLGWDEQFF.